This TCR beta chain derives from a study of control samples from healthy donors and cancer patients. CDR3 size: 13 residues. Trimming shortened V by 10 bases and J by 7 bases, and 16 bases separated the two germline ends. The germline gives CDR1 LNHDA, CDR2 SQIVND (reference sequence). Produced via immunoSEQ multiplex PCR; TCRdb's table is partial and in-frame only. The data contain some 410,000 clones, 80% to 95% of them singletons. The chain uses TRBV19 and TRBJ2-2, with D hard to call. The sample consisted of PBMCs. The receptor comes from a man between 40 and 49 years old with head and neck cancer. The CDR3, as DNA: TGTGCCACCTCGGGTTTGGCCGGCGGGGAGCTGTTTTTT. This translates into CATSGLAGGELFF.